Shown below are 28 T cell receptor beta chains from a single sample sequenced in a study of blood T cells in healthy people across ages. A sample-barcoded 5' primer and a J-beta primer mix were used in a second PCR of roughly 6 to 12 cycles. TCRdb passed the 5' RACE reads through MiXCR, listing each CDR3 protein once. This table has over 950,000 distinct CDR3 sequences, roughly 51% appearing once. The sequenced sample was blood. These receptors came from a woman aged 55-69 years in good health.

The J gene is TRBJ2-1, the V gene TRBV27; a possible D gene is TRBD2 (5 bases). Trimming stripped 6 bases from V and 10 bases from J, with 19 bases between. This CDR3 comprises 14 residues. The germline gives CDR1 MNHEY, CDR2 SMNVEV (reference sequence). This CDR3 is CASRWTSRPREQFF. Here the CDR3 DNA reads TGTGCCAGCAGGTGGACTTCACGTCCGAGGGAGCAGTTCTTC.

This clonotype was counted once. The gene calls are TRBV20-1 and TRBJ1-6, with D perhaps matching TRBD1 (6 bases). Germline loops: CDR1 DFQATT, CDR2 SNEGSKA (reference sequence). The CDR3 sequence is 14 residues long. The CDR3 nucleotides read TGCAGAGCGGACAGTAGCTCCTATAATTCACCCCTCCACTTT. Translation: CRADSSSYNSPLHF.

This rearrangement joins TRBV11-2 to TRBJ2-3; D gene unclear. This CDR3 has 15 amino acids. Per the germline V gene, CDR1 is SGHAT and CDR2 is FQNNGV. V was clipped by 4 bases and J by 1 base, with 12 bases between them. The CDR3 DNA reads TGTGCCAGCAGCTCCCCTCCCCGACGCACAGATACGCAGTATTTT. Its protein product is CASSSPPRRTDTQYF.

This chain connects TRBV28 to TRBJ2-7, with D hard to call. Germline lookup yields CDR1 MDHEN and CDR2 SYDVKM. Trimming left V 4 bases short and J 2 bases short, with 12 bases between. The CDR3 consists of 14 residues. The CDR3 sequence is CASSSVGYPYEQYF. The CDR3 nucleotides are TGTGCCAGCAGTTCGGTCGGGTATCCCTACGAGCAGTACTTC.

Written as DNA, the CDR3 is TGTGCCACCAGGGGATACGAGCAGTACTTC. Residues: CATRGYEQYF. The chain joins TRBV2 to TRBJ2-7, with a possible D match to TRBD1 (6 bases). The V gene's germline CDR1 is SNHLY and CDR2 FYNNEI. CDR3 size: 10 residues. The V and J ends lost 10 bases and 4 bases respectively, with 8 bases between them.

The chain recombines TRBV20-1 with TRBJ1-1; D unresolved. From germline, CDR1 is DFQATT and CDR2 SNEGSKA (reference sequence). V dropped 5 bases and J dropped 10 bases, with 17 bases sitting between them. CDR3 length: 12 amino acids. The DNA of the CDR3 is TGCAGTGCTTTCTCACCCGTGACTTCAGCTTTCTTT. Protein sequence: CSAFSPVTSAFF.

This clonotype was picked up one time. V gene TRBV24-1 combines with J gene TRBJ2-5; TRBD1 aligns across 7 bases. The end of the DNA fits TRBJ2-7 better, so the J call may be wrong. CDR1 and CDR2 (germline): KGHDR, SFDVKD. CDR3 size: 14 residues. The CDR3 here is CATSAPGQHYEQYF. CDR3 DNA sequence: TGTGCCACCAGTGCCCCGGGACAGCACTACGAGCAGTACTTC.

The V gene is TRBV6-1, the J gene TRBJ1-6; D possibly corresponds to TRBD1 (6 bases). Trimming removed 1 base from V and 8 bases from J, with 12 bases in between. The CDR3 is 15 amino acids. The germline V gene has CDR1 MNHNS and CDR2 SASEGT. The CDR3 nucleotides are TGTGCCAGCAGTGAAGTCAGGGGTGGGGATTCACCCCTCCACTTT. Residues: CASSEVRGGDSPLHF.

This chain uses TRBV5-1 with TRBJ1-2; a weak D match, TRBD1 (6 bases). The CDR3 sequence is 14 residues long. Trimming cost V 4 bases and J 8 bases, with 18 bases left between them. Germline CDR1 is SGHRS and CDR2 is YFSETQ. This CDR3 is CASSLHTGKGGYTF. The CDR3 nucleotides read TGCGCCAGCAGCCTTCACACAGGGAAAGGGGGCTACACCTTC.

V usage is TRBV9 and J usage is TRBJ2-1; D ambiguous. Trimming took off 4 bases at V and 10 bases at J, with 12 bases between the two ends. Germline V gene sequence: CDR1 SGDLS, CDR2 YYNGEE. The CDR3 extends over 12 amino acids. The CDR3 DNA reads TGTGCCAGCAGCCCCTTGTGGGCCGAGCAGTTCTTC. This gives the protein CASSPLWAEQFF.

Of note for this clonotype: A much larger clone is a single base away; this may be a read error. The chain joins TRBV4-3 to TRBJ2-7; 8 bases line up with TRBD2. Germline CDR1 reads LGHNA; CDR2 reads YSLEER. The CDR3 loop spans 14 amino acids. V was pared by 0 bases and J by 2 bases, with 0 bases of the junction left unmatched. The CDR3 DNA sequence: TGCGCCAGCAGCCAAGAGCGGGGGGCCTACGAGCAGTACTTC. Amino acid sequence: CASSQERGAYEQYF.

The chain couples TRBV4-3 to TRBJ2-3, with D uncertain. Germline V lookup: CDR1 LGHNA, CDR2 YSLEER. This CDR3 spans 16 amino acids. Trimming took 10 bases from V and 1 from J, leaving 21 bases between them. CDR3 residues: CANHRSRESGTDTQYF. In DNA form, the CDR3 reads TGCGCCAATCACCGCTCCCGTGAATCGGGCACAGATACGCAGTATTTT.

The gene calls are TRBV5-6 and TRBJ2-1, with 7 bases aligning to TRBD2. CDR1 and CDR2 (germline): SGHDT, YYEEEE. The CDR3 is 16 amino acids. The V and J ends lost 2 bases and 2 bases, in that order; junction bases with no gene match: 7. This chain's CDR3 is CASSLVGRRPYNEQFF. CDR3 nucleotide sequence: TGTGCCAGCAGCTTAGTCGGGAGGCGTCCCTACAATGAGCAGTTCTTC.

The chain has TRBV7-2 and TRBJ2-7; TRBD1 agrees at 8 bases. There are 15 residues in the CDR3. Germline values: CDR1 SGHTA, CDR2 FQGNSA. Trimming at V came to 3 bases and at J to 5 bases, leaving 9 bases not matched to a gene. CDR3 loop: CASSFKTGERNEQYF. The CDR3 DNA reads as TGTGCCAGCAGCTTCAAGACAGGGGAGAGGAACGAGCAGTACTTC. The full variable domain, its missing parts supplied by reference TRBV7-2 and TRBJ2-7, is GAGVSQSPSNKVTEKGKDVELRCDPISGHTALYWYRQSLGQGLEFLIYFQGNSAPDKSGLPSDRFSAERTGGSVSTLTIQRTQQEDSAVYLCASSFKTGERNEQYFGPGTRLTVT.

The chain recombines TRBV27 with TRBJ2-3; D is tentatively TRBD1 or TRBD2 (5 bases each). This CDR3 contains 16 residues. CDR1 and CDR2 from the germline V gene are MNHEY and SMNVEV (reference sequence). The V end was cut by 5 bases, the J end by 6 bases, with 21 bases between. The CDR3 DNA reads as TGTGCCAGCAGTCCCCCGGGACGGACGCCCGGGGATACGCAGTATTTT. This codes for CASSPPGRTPGDTQYF.

A single count supports this clonotype. This chain links TRBV20-1 with TRBJ2-2; D call uncertain. Germline values: CDR1 DFQATT, CDR2 SNEGSKA (reference sequence). This CDR3 contains 15 residues. Trimming pared 0 bases from V and 6 bases from J, leaving 14 bases between. CDR3 in amino acids: CSARDQSGLAGELFF. The CDR3 DNA is TGCAGTGCTAGAGACCAATCAGGTCTAGCCGGGGAGCTGTTTTTT.

This rearrangement joins TRBV30 to TRBJ1-1, with unresolved D. Germline-derived CDR1 and CDR2 are GTSNPN and SVGIG (reference sequence). V lost 0 bases and J 9 bases, leaving 14 bases between the germline ends. The CDR3 is made up of 13 amino acids. In nucleotides, the CDR3 is TGTGCCTGGAGTGTACGAGCAGGTTTTCAAGCTTTCTTT. Translated, it gives CAWSVRAGFQAFF.

The CDR3 nucleotides read TGTGCCAGCAGCTTAGGGTGGGCCCGGGAGAATGAGCAGTTCTTC. As protein: CASSLGWARENEQFF. This chain uses TRBV7-8 with TRBJ2-1; D may be TRBD2 (6 bases). Germline V gene data show CDR1 as SGHVS and CDR2 as FQNEAQ. The CDR3 extends over 15 amino acids. The ends were cut back, 1 base at V and 7 bases at J, with 14 bases in the middle.

The rearrangement uses TRBV7-9 and TRBJ2-5; 7 positions match TRBD2. The CDR3 length is 16 residues. Germline assignment: CDR1 SEHNR and CDR2 FQNEAQ (reference sequence). Trimming at V came to 5 bases and at J to 2 bases, leaving 11 bases not matched to a gene. CDR3 coding DNA: TGTGCCAGCAGCCGGGACTACCCACGGGAGCAAGAGACCCAGTACTTC. This encodes CASSRDYPREQETQYF.

This clonotype occurred many times. The CDR3 loop is CASSVGGETQYF. The DNA for the CDR3 is TGTGCCAGCAGCGTAGGAGGAGAGACCCAGTACTTC. The genes are TRBV9 and TRBJ2-5; D call uncertain. The V end was cut by 0 bases, the J end by 4 bases, with 4 bases between. This CDR3 is built from 12 residues. Germline values: CDR1 SGDLS, CDR2 YYNGEE. The variable domain in full, completed from reference TRBV9 and TRBJ2-5, reads DSGVTQTPKHLITATGQRVTLRCSPRSGDLSVYWYQQSLDQGLQFLIQYYNGEERAKGNILERFSAQQFPDLHSELNLSSLELGDSALYFCASSVGGETQYFGPGTRLLVL.

This clonotype was recorded a few times. CDR3 residues: CSVEVAGQGAYEQYF. The CDR3 DNA follows: TGCAGCGTTGAAGTGGCGGGACAGGGGGCTTACGAGCAGTACTTC. The J gene is TRBJ2-7, the V gene TRBV29-1; the match to TRBD1 covers 12 bases. From germline, CDR1 is SQVTM and CDR2 ANQGSEA. The CDR3 contains 15 residues. V shed 1 base, J shed 4 bases, and the junction held 5 bases outside the gene matches.

The chain joins TRBV30 to TRBJ2-5, with D possibly called TRBD1 or TRBD2 (6 bases each). V lost 4 bases to trimming and J lost 2 bases, with 17 bases between them. This CDR3 has 15 amino acids. The germline V gene has CDR1 GTSNPN and CDR2 SVGIG (reference sequence). This CDR3 reads CAWTTQGTGQETQYF. The CDR3 DNA is TGTGCCTGGACCACCCAGGGGACTGGACAAGAGACCCAGTACTTC.

J is TRBJ1-2 and V is TRBV7-9; D call uncertain. Trimming cost V 5 bases and J 8 bases, with 15 bases left between them. This CDR3 is built from 13 residues. From germline, CDR1 is SEHNR and CDR2 FQNEAQ (reference sequence). The CDR3 loop is CASSPENPTGYTF. Written as DNA, the CDR3 is TGTGCCAGCAGCCCAGAGAATCCGACGGGCTACACCTTC.

This clonotype was counted a few times. The J gene is TRBJ2-1, the V gene TRBV5-1; D not resolved. Per the germline V gene, CDR1 is SGHRS and CDR2 is YFSETQ. V lost 0 bases and J lost 10, with 8 bases in between. The CDR3 sequence is 12 residues long. For the CDR3, the DNA is TGCGCCAGCAGCTTGGGGCCTATAGAGCAGTTCTTC. Translated, it gives CASSLGPIEQFF.

The chain couples TRBV7-8 to TRBJ2-7; a possible D gene is TRBD2 (5 bases). This CDR3 is built from 15 residues. Trimming cost V 3 bases and J 3 bases, with 15 bases left between them. The germline gives CDR1 SGHVS, CDR2 FQNEAQ. CDR3 sequence: CASSFIVGLLYEQYF. For the CDR3, the DNA is TGTGCCAGCAGCTTCATAGTAGGACTGCTCTACGAGCAGTACTTC. The full variable domain, rest sourced from reference TRBV7-8 and TRBJ2-7, is GAGVSQSPRYKVAKRGQDVALRCDPISGHVSLFWYQQALGQGPEFLTYFQNEAQLDKSGLPSDRFFAERPEGSVSTLKIQRTQQEDSAVYLCASSFIVGLLYEQYFGPGTRLTVT.

This clonotype was seen more than once but under ten times. V gene TRBV7-9 combines with J gene TRBJ2-7; 13 bases are a match to TRBD2. V shed 9 bases and J 5 bases; nucleotides not matched to a gene: 4. This CDR3 comprises 13 residues. CDR1 and CDR2 from the germline V gene are SEHNR and FQNEAQ (reference sequence). In DNA, the CDR3 is TGTGCCAGTTCACTAGCGGGAGGGCACGAGCAGTACTTC. This translates into CASSLAGGHEQYF.

This CDR3 reads CASSQESGRASPYEQYF. DNA for the CDR3: TGTGCCAGCAGCCAAGAATCAGGGCGGGCCTCACCCTACGAGCAGTACTTC. The chain couples TRBV4-2 to TRBJ2-7; D may be TRBD1 or TRBD2 (5 bases each). The CDR3 has 17 residues. The germline V and J ends were trimmed by 0 bases and 2 bases, with 17 bases remaining between them. Per germline, CDR1 LGHNA and CDR2 YNFKEQ.

This clonotype was counted between two and nine times. The rearrangement uses TRBV20-1 and TRBJ1-5; D is unresolved. The CDR3 sequence is 12 residues long. V lost 2 bases and J 0 bases, leaving 2 bases between the germline ends. From germline, CDR1 is DFQATT and CDR2 SNEGSKA (reference sequence). The CDR3: CSARSSNQPQHF. As DNA, the CDR3 is TGCAGTGCTAGAAGTAGCAATCAGCCCCAGCATTTT.